The 5 T cell receptor beta chains below come from one sample, sequenced in a study of T cells in Graves' hyperthyroidism and ophthalmopathy. The CDR3 regions of TCR beta were amplified from RNA transcripts. The HTBI primer set was used in a first-round RT-PCR of the TCR CDR3. TCRdb independently ran MiXCR on the multiplex PCR reads; one entry per CDR3 protein. The sample lists under 300,000 distinct CDR3 sequences; approximately 14% were seen once. The sequenced material came from blood. These receptors all stem from a woman aged 45-60 years with Graves' hyperthyroidism that later progressed to Graves' ophthalmopathy.

This clonotype was seen at least ten times. The chain has TRBV3-1 and TRBJ1-6, with TRBD1 matching over 10 bases. Germline V CDR1 and CDR2: LGHDT, YNNKEL (reference sequence). This CDR3 region has 15 residues. The J segment lost 10 bases and the V segment lost 3 bases, leaving 6 bases of the junction unmatched. The CDR3 sequence: CASSQQTGGGSPLHF. The CDR3 DNA sequence: TGTGCCAGCAGCCAGCAGACAGGGGGCGGATCACCCCTCCACTTT.

This clonotype was seen a handful of times. V gene TRBV7-9 combines with J gene TRBJ1-1, with D possibly TRBD1 on 6 matching bases. Germline loops: CDR1 SEHNR, CDR2 FQNEAQ (reference sequence). The CDR3 loop spans 16 amino acids. Trimming removed 2 bases from V and 6 bases from J, with 19 bases in between. CDR3 protein: CASSLLDRGGLSEAFF. CDR3 coding DNA: TGTGCCAGCAGCTTATTGGACAGAGGTGGTTTGTCTGAAGCTTTCTTT.

This clonotype was recorded many times. The chain uses TRBV28 and TRBJ2-7; possible D gene TRBD2, 6 bases. CDR1 and CDR2 (germline): MDHEN, SYDVKM. The CDR3 extends over 15 amino acids. The V and J ends lost 5 bases and 2 bases respectively, with 16 bases between them. The CDR3 reads CASSQVGSGAYEQYF. The CDR3 DNA follows: TGTGCCAGCAGTCAGGTGGGTAGCGGAGCCTACGAGCAGTACTTC.

This chain joins TRBV19 and TRBJ2-3, with 12 bases lining up with TRBD2. J was trimmed by 7 bases and V by 5 bases; bases with no gene match: 4. Germline V lookup: CDR1 LNHDA, CDR2 SQIVND (reference sequence). The length of the CDR3 is 14 residues. As DNA, the CDR3 is TGTGCCAGTAGTCGTGGACTAGCGGGGAATACGCAGTATTTT. It specifies CASSRGLAGNTQYF.

In its sample, this clonotype was seen many times. V is TRBV28 and J is TRBJ1-5, with no clear D. V dropped 6 bases and J dropped 7 bases, with 10 bases sitting between them. Germline V gives CDR1 MDHEN, CDR2 SYDVKM. The CDR3 has 12 residues. In nucleotides, the CDR3 is TGTGCCAGCAGCCCGTTAGAACAGCCCCAGCATTTT. It encodes CASSPLEQPQHF.